The T cell receptor beta chain described here comes from a study of T cell clonality in common variable immunodeficiency. Findings of the study overall: Fewer deletions and N-nucleotide insertions were reportedly seen in common variable immunodeficiency TCR beta sequences.

This clone was recorded many times. Its target is not known. Sequencing ends 3 residues short of the CDR3 end; the germline J gene provides the rest. Reduced serum IgG, IgA and/or IgM plus specific antibody deficiency defined CVID. Patients and controls were mostly of Caucasian heritage. For at least one year, all CVID subjects received replacement immunoglobulin. Looked up from germline, CDR1 is MNHEY and CDR2 is SVGEGT. The CDR3 consists of 13 residues. With 9 bases removed from V and 0 bases from J, the gap between germline ends came to 9 bases. Control and CVID samples contributed equal amounts of genomic DNA. Only in-frame clones appear in the TCRdb table, and some are missing; sequencing was by immunoSEQ multiplex PCR. The table lists around 33,000 clones, with no singletons.

The chain uses TRBV6-2 or TRBV6-3 and TRBJ2-1; no reliable D call. The sample was peripheral blood mononuclear cells. This TCR was sampled from a human donor with common variable immunodeficiency. The covered CDR3 bases are TGTGCCAGTTCTACCCCCTCCTACAATGAG. Residues: CASSTPSYNE. The CDR3 in full is CASSTPSYNEQFF.